This TCR beta chain was found in a study of cytomegalovirus exposure and HLA in healthy donors. PCR used 60 Vbeta primers and 13 Jbeta primers. Here immunoSEQ multiplex PCR was the method, and the copy in TCRdb shows in-frame clones only, minus some. Here the sample spans 150,000 or so clones, just over 75% being singletons. The CDR3 is 15 residues long. Per the germline V gene, CDR1 is ENHRY and CDR2 is SYGVKD. V lost 4 bases to trimming and J lost 2 bases, with 15 bases between them. Sequencing was performed on PBMCs. The rearrangement uses TRBV10-3 and TRBJ2-7; D is unclear. The origin of this receptor is a man aged 35 to 55 in good health and CMV-seronegative. CDR3 amino acids: CAISGRSSLAYEQYF. CDR3 bases: TGTGCCATCAGTGGCAGGTCCTCCCTTGCCTACGAGCAGTACTTC.